One and the same sample provided the 13 T cell receptor beta chains below, sequenced in a study of shared clonotypes between healthy human individuals. Data came from immunoSEQ multiplex PCR; TCRdb stores just in-frame clones and leaves some out. This repertoire shows about 2.1 million clones, roughly 91% found once; its top ten account for under 2%. Cells designated naive CD8 were CD45RO-negative and were positively selected for CCR7, with terminally differentiated effector memory CD45RA+ cells excluded. The specimen sequenced was naive CD8+ T cells from PBMCs. These receptors were collected from a man aged 18 to 35 in good health. Some clones in this sample may be carry-over from other donors' samples.

V gene TRBV5-6 combines with J gene TRBJ2-7; 11 bases map to TRBD2. The V gene end was trimmed by 4 bases and the J gene end by 2 bases; junction bases not matched to a gene: 11. The CDR3 extends over 17 amino acids. CDR1 and CDR2 from the germline V gene are SGHDT and YYEEEE. CDR3 DNA: TGTGCCAGCAGCCAACACCCCTTAGCGGGAGGGCCCTACGAGCAGTACTTC. Encoded protein: CASSQHPLAGGPYEQYF.

This chain connects TRBV25-1 to TRBJ2-5; D is unclear. The germline V and J ends were trimmed by 2 bases and 11 bases, with 9 bases remaining between them. This CDR3 comprises 11 residues. Germline CDR1 and CDR2: MGHDK and SYGVNS. The CDR3 spells CASSEKEEQYF. The CDR3 DNA is TGTGCCAGCAGTGAAAAGGAAGAGCAGTACTTC.

The chain uses TRBV10-2 and TRBJ1-4; no clear D gene. This CDR3 has 13 amino acids. The germline CDR1 and CDR2 sequences are WSHSY and SAAADI. V lost 2 bases and J 8 bases, leaving 9 bases between the germline ends. CDR3 in amino acids: CASSEEFGEKLFF. The CDR3 nucleotides read TGCGCCAGCAGTGAGGAATTCGGCGAAAAACTGTTTTTT.

This sequence joins TRBV9 and TRBJ1-1; D may be TRBD1 (5 bases). The V end lost 1 base, the J end lost 2 bases, and 12 bases lay between the germline ends. The germline CDR1 and CDR2 sequences are SGDLS and YYNGEE. CDR3 length: 15 amino acids. CDR3 residues: CASSVHPGPNTEAFF. The CDR3 nucleotides are TGTGCCAGCAGCGTACATCCGGGACCAAACACTGAAGCTTTCTTT. The variable domain in full, completed from reference TRBV9 and TRBJ1-1, reads DSGVTQTPKHLITATGQRVTLRCSPRSGDLSVYWYQQSLDQGLQFLIQYYNGEERAKGNILERFSAQQFPDLHSELNLSSLELGDSALYFCASSVHPGPNTEAFFGQGTRLTVV.

This chain connects TRBV6-1 to TRBJ2-2, with TRBD1 matching over 9 bases. Germline lookup yields CDR1 MNHNS and CDR2 SASEGT. V shed 6 bases and J 7 bases; nucleotides not matched to a gene: 6. The CDR3 extends over 14 amino acids. The CDR3 loop reads CASRGQGFGGELFF. The CDR3 DNA reads as TGTGCCAGCAGGGGACAGGGATTTGGCGGGGAGCTGTTTTTT.

The chain recombines TRBV4-1 with TRBJ2-1; either TRBD1 or TRBD2 may fit D (6 bases each). Germline lookup yields CDR1 MGHRA and CDR2 YSYEKL. The CDR3 runs to 15 residues. The V end lost 5 bases, the J end lost 4 bases, and 15 bases lay between the germline ends. The CDR3 sequence: CASSERGGLYNEQFF. In DNA form, the CDR3 reads TGCGCCAGCAGCGAGCGTGGGGGGCTTTACAATGAGCAGTTCTTC.

This sequence joins TRBV7-9 and TRBJ2-1; D remains ambiguous. Germline loops: CDR1 SEHNR, CDR2 FQNEAQ (reference sequence). Trimming pared 1 base from V and 7 bases from J, leaving 8 bases between. CDR3 length: 13 residues. CDR3 sequence reads: CASSLVSVNEQFF. Here the CDR3 DNA reads TGTGCCAGCAGCTTAGTATCCGTTAATGAGCAGTTCTTC.

The chain carries TRBV2 and TRBJ2-6; maybe TRBD2 (5 bases). The CDR3 contains 16 residues. Germline values: CDR1 SNHLY, CDR2 FYNNEI. The V end lost 2 bases, the J end lost 2 bases, and 10 bases lay between the germline ends. The CDR3 here is CASSEPWRTGANVLTF. Here the CDR3 DNA reads TGTGCCAGCAGTGAACCATGGAGGACTGGGGCCAACGTCCTGACTTTC.

The chain uses TRBV28 and TRBJ2-2; 7 bases map to TRBD1. The CDR3 is made up of 15 amino acids. The J segment lost 3 bases and the V segment lost 3 bases, leaving 4 bases of the junction unmatched. Per germline, CDR1 MDHEN and CDR2 SYDVKM. CDR3 coding DNA: TGTGCCAGCAGTTTGGGGACAGCATACACCGGGGAGCTGTTTTTT. The encoded protein is CASSLGTAYTGELFF.

The chain employs TRBV7-3 and TRBJ1-1; D not certain. The germline CDR1 and CDR2 sequences are SGHTA and FQGTGA. Trimming cost V 4 bases and J 1 base, with 10 bases left between them. CDR3 length: 14 residues. DNA for the CDR3: TGTGCCAGCAGCTCAATAGGGAGGAACACTGAAGCTTTCTTT. Translating gives CASSSIGRNTEAFF.

The chain couples TRBV27 to TRBJ2-5, with D unclear. CDR1 MNHEY and CDR2 SMNVEV come from the germline V gene (reference sequence). V was clipped by 2 bases and J by 4 bases, with 8 bases between them. The CDR3 spans 13 residues. The CDR3 loop is CASSLTPAETQYF. The CDR3 coding sequence is TGTGCCAGCAGTTTAACCCCCGCAGAGACCCAGTACTTC.

This clone appeared a single time. In the same sample, other DNA sequences code for this CDR3. The rearrangement joins TRBV29-1 to TRBJ2-5; D unresolved. Germline V gives CDR1 SQVTM, CDR2 ANQGSEA. The V end was cut by 3 bases, the J end by 4 bases, with 3 bases between. This CDR3 is built from 10 residues. DNA of the CDR3: TGCAGCGTTGACAGAGAGACCCAGTACTTC. Its protein product is CSVDRETQYF.

The chain is built from TRBV11-2 and TRBJ2-2; TRBD1 aligns across 8 bases. From germline, CDR1 is SGHAT and CDR2 FQNNGV. V gave up 3 bases and J gave up 0 bases; unmatched junction bases: 6. CDR3 length equals 17 residues. The CDR3 reads CASSFPRTGTNTGELFF. The CDR3 coding sequence is TGTGCCAGCAGCTTTCCTCGGACAGGGACGAACACCGGGGAGCTGTTTTTT. Variable domain in full (rest from reference TRBV11-2 and TRBJ2-2): EAGVAQSPRYKIIEKRQSVAFWCNPISGHATLYWYQQILGQGPKLLIQFQNNGVVDDSQLPKDRFSAERLKGVDSTLKIQPAKLEDSAVYLCASSFPRTGTNTGELFFGEGSRLTVL.